These T cell receptor beta chains were read from a single sample in a study of T cell responses to AZD1222 COVID-19 vaccine. Measured with immunoSEQ multiplex PCR; TCRdb has only the in-frame clones, and not every one. The table lists about 120,000 clones, around 90% of them singletons. The sequencing here drew on peripheral blood, taken 28 days after the second dose of the MenACWY control vaccine. The source is an adult who received the MenACWY meningococcal vaccine as a control. Both conserved end residues are part of each CDR3.

j_gene: TRBJ2-7
v_gene: TRBV27
CDR3aa: CASSLLGGPTEQYF

j_gene: TRBJ2-3
v_gene: TRBV6-2/TRBV6-3
CDR3aa: CASSYVFGLAGGTDTQYF

j_gene: TRBJ1-2
v_gene: TRBV6-2/TRBV6-3
CDR3aa: CASSYPGRSYGYTF

j_gene: TRBJ1-2
v_gene: TRBV30
CDR3aa: CAWSVPGRGYTF

j_gene: TRBJ1-6
v_gene: TRBV27
CDR3aa: CASSLYIQGASSYNSPLHF

j_gene: TRBJ1-5
v_gene: TRBV28
CDR3aa: CASSLGGSSNQPQHF

j_gene: TRBJ1-1
v_gene: TRBV29-1
CDR3aa: CSVDGVPMNTEAFF

j_gene: TRBJ2-5
v_gene: TRBV2
CDR3aa: CASQGYQETQYF

j_gene: TRBJ2-3
v_gene: TRBV7-2
CDR3aa: CASSPFGGSTDTQYF

j_gene: TRBJ2-3
v_gene: TRBV3-1/TRBV3-2
CDR3aa: CASSQGDYQGDTQYF

j_gene: TRBJ2-3
v_gene: TRBV7-8
CDR3aa: CASSLESSGRGTDTQYF

j_gene: TRBJ2-7
v_gene: TRBV19
CDR3aa: CASSTGTTGTGYEQYF

j_gene: TRBJ2-5
v_gene: TRBV3-1/TRBV3-2
CDR3aa: CASSQDVETQYF

j_gene: TRBJ2-2
v_gene: TRBV7-9
CDR3aa: CASRKQGLGTGELFF